These 30 T cell receptor beta chains came from one sample sequenced in a study of beta chain features in type 1 diabetes (dated by TCRdb to 2016 to 2019). Results and caveats for the whole study, not just this receptor: In all four CD4+ subsets, TCRB CDR3 length was moderately but significantly shorter in type 1 diabetes patients.

Preparation of the library involved the immunoSEQ multiplex PCR assay. The High Capacity cDNA Reverse Transcription Kit was used to reverse transcribe all of the isolated RNA, meaning that expressed TCRB transcripts were what got sequenced. Imported from immuneACCESS, the table was reduced by TCRdb to in-frame sequences with V and J called. These copies leave out some clones; in studies compared against another copy, an unresolved V gene accounts for under half, and the cause of the remainder is not known. For this sample there are 150,000 to 200,000 clones; less than 9.5% appear just once. Of the sample, more than 0.75% is held by the ten largest clones. Which antigens these TCRs recognize remains unknown. Sequenced: central memory CD4+ T cells from blood. All receptors derive from a woman aged 35 to 49 with type 1 diabetes.

This clone was seen a few times. V is TRBV19 and J is TRBJ1-1, with a tentative D call TRBD1 (5 bases). The V gene lost 7 bases and the J gene lost 5 bases, with 20 bases spanning the gap. Germline CDR1 and CDR2: LNHDA and SQIVND (reference sequence). This CDR3 is 15 amino acids long. CDR3 nucleotides: TGTGCCAGTAAGGTCGGGCAGGGCCTGGGAACTGAAGCTTTCTTT. It yields the protein CASKVGQGLGTEAFF.

This clone was observed a handful of times. The chain recombines TRBV11-2 with TRBJ2-5; 9 bases are a match to TRBD1. The CDR3 contains 17 residues. The J segment lost 4 bases and the V segment lost 5 bases, leaving 14 bases of the junction unmatched. From germline, CDR1 is SGHAT and CDR2 FQNNGV. CDR3: CASSRLAGTGRIETQYF. CDR3 nucleotides: TGTGCCAGCAGCCGACTCGCCGGGACAGGGCGTATAGAGACCCAGTACTTC.

This sequence joins TRBV5-1 and TRBJ2-1; 8 positions match TRBD1. The CDR3 is made up of 15 amino acids. Germline V gives CDR1 SGHRS, CDR2 YFSETQ. The V gene end was trimmed by 4 bases and the J gene end by 6 bases; junction bases not matched to a gene: 9. CDR3: CASSPWTGTLNEQFF. As DNA, the CDR3 is TGCGCCAGCAGCCCTTGGACAGGGACTCTCAATGAGCAGTTCTTC.

A single count supports this clone. The chain combines TRBV5-1 with TRBJ1-4; TRBD1 matches 8 bases. V lost 1 base and J lost 8; bases outside the gene matches: 10. The CDR3 loop spans 16 amino acids. Germline lookup yields CDR1 SGHRS and CDR2 YFSETQ. The CDR3 sequence: CASSLYGQGSAEKLFF. The CDR3 DNA follows: TGCGCCAGCAGCTTGTATGGACAGGGTTCGGCCGAAAAACTGTTTTTT. Variable domain in full (rest from reference TRBV5-1 and TRBJ1-4): KAGVTQTPRYLIKTRGQQVTLSCSPISGHRSVSWYQQTPGQGLQFLFEYFSETQRNKGNFPGRFSGRQFSNSRSEMNVSTLELGDSALYLCASSLYGQGSAEKLFFGSGTQLSVL.

This clone was seen at least ten times. The chain recombines TRBV30 with TRBJ1-1; 10 nucleotides align to TRBD1. Germline CDR1 is GTSNPN and CDR2 is SVGIG (reference sequence). V shed 4 bases and J 6 bases; nucleotides not matched to a gene: 11. The CDR3 runs to 15 residues. Written as DNA, the CDR3 is TGTGCCTGGAAGTTGAGGGACAGGGGAGCGGCTGAAGCTTTCTTT. Encoded protein: CAWKLRDRGAAEAFF.

This clone was detected a few times. V and J are TRBV5-4 and TRBJ1-3; D is uncertain. V lost 1 base and J lost 0, with 14 bases in between. The length of the CDR3 is 17 residues. Germline CDR1 is SGHNT and CDR2 is YYREEE (reference sequence). The CDR3 loop is CASSLYGPARSGNTIYF. CDR3 bases: TGTGCCAGCAGCTTGTATGGCCCAGCGCGCTCTGGAAACACCATATATTTT.

The CDR3 DNA reads as TGTGCCAGCTCACCCCAACGGTCTACCCATGGCTACACCTTC. The encoded protein is CASSPQRSTHGYTF. V gene TRBV18 combines with J gene TRBJ1-2; D gene uncertain. V was trimmed by 3 bases and J by 6 bases, leaving 14 bases between them. The V gene's germline CDR1 is KGHSH and CDR2 LQKENI. The CDR3 has 14 amino acids.

The chain has TRBV5-1 and TRBJ2-1; 12 bases are shared with TRBD2. CDR3 size: 16 residues. Germline assignment: CDR1 SGHRS and CDR2 YFSETQ. The J segment lost 4 bases and the V segment lost 4 bases, leaving 6 bases of the junction unmatched. The CDR3 DNA reads TGCGCCAGCAGCGGGACTAGCGGGCGAGCATACAATGAGCAGTTCTTC. This codes for CASSGTSGRAYNEQFF.

This clone was observed a few times. This rearrangement joins TRBV5-4 to TRBJ1-2; D is unclear. This CDR3 is built from 12 residues. CDR1 and CDR2 from the germline V gene are SGHNT and YYREEE (reference sequence). Trimming removed 2 bases from V and 3 bases from J, with 5 bases in between. CDR3 in DNA: TGTGCCAGCAGCTTAATAGACTATGGCTACACCTTC. Its protein product is CASSLIDYGYTF.

This clone was recorded a few times. The V call is TRBV14, the J call TRBJ2-3; D perhaps matches TRBD2 (6 bases). Trimming removed 11 bases at V and 0 bases at J, with 21 bases between. This CDR3 is 16 amino acids long. Germline V gives CDR1 SGHDN, CDR2 FVKESK. The CDR3 DNA reads TGTGCCTGCATTGAACTTCTAGCGTTTAGCACAGATACGCAGTATTTT. Protein sequence: CACIELLAFSTDTQYF.

V and J are TRBV10-3 and TRBJ1-2; D gene ambiguous. Trimming took off 2 bases at V and 5 bases at J, with 6 bases between the two ends. This CDR3 has 12 amino acids. The V gene's germline CDR1 is ENHRY and CDR2 SYGVKD. CDR3 DNA sequence: TGTGCCATCAGTGAGCGGGATTATGGCTACACCTTC. This sequence encodes CAISERDYGYTF.

The chain couples TRBV9 to TRBJ2-1; 9 positions agree with TRBD2. CDR1 SGDLS and CDR2 YYNGEE come from the germline V gene. Trimming took 0 bases from V and 10 from J; bases not matched to a gene: 8. The CDR3 consists of 15 residues. CDR3 bases: TGTGCCAGCAGCGTAGACAGCGGGGGGATTCGGGAGCAGTTCTTC. Protein product: CASSVDSGGIREQFF.

There are a few counts of this clone. The chain combines TRBV28 with TRBJ1-2; 12 bases match TRBD1. This CDR3 has 15 residues. V was pared by 6 bases and J by 1 base, with 3 bases of the junction left unmatched. Germline CDR1 reads MDHEN; CDR2 reads SYDVKM. The chain's CDR3 is CASRGQGAYNYGYTF. CDR3 sequence (DNA): TGTGCCAGCAGGGGACAGGGGGCATATAACTATGGCTACACCTTC.

This clone was seen a handful of times. This rearrangement joins TRBV7-3 to TRBJ2-1; no clear D gene. Germline V lookup: CDR1 SGHTA, CDR2 FQGTGA. CDR3 length: 15 amino acids. Trimming cost V 1 base and J 0 bases, with 7 bases left between them. The CDR3 here is CASSLMESSYNEQFF. As DNA, the CDR3 is TGTGCCAGCAGCTTAATGGAGAGCTCCTACAATGAGCAGTTCTTC.

The V gene is TRBV6-1, the J gene TRBJ1-6; D perhaps matches TRBD1 (6 bases). The CDR3 extends over 13 amino acids. V was clipped by 7 bases and J by 9 bases, with 13 bases between them. Germline loops: CDR1 MNHNS, CDR2 SASEGT. The chain's CDR3 is CASTGASGSPLHF. The CDR3 region has the DNA TGTGCCAGCACAGGGGCGTCTGGTTCACCCCTCCACTTT.

In its sample, this clone was seen a few times. The chain has TRBV5-4 and TRBJ1-2, with TRBD1 matching over 8 bases. Germline-derived CDR1 and CDR2 are SGHNT and YYREEE (reference sequence). J was trimmed by 3 bases and V by 4 bases; bases with no gene match: 5. The CDR3 runs to 14 residues. CDR3 DNA sequence: TGTGCCAGCAGCCTAGAACAGGGGGACTATGGCTACACCTTC. Translating it yields CASSLEQGDYGYTF. The full variable domain, completed using reference TRBV5-4 and TRBJ1-2, is ETGVTQSPTHLIKTRGQQVTLRCSSQSGHNTVSWYQQALGQGPQFIFQYYREEENGRGNFPPRFSGLQFPNYSSELNVNALELDDSALYLCASSLEQGDYGYTFGSGTRLTVV.

This clone showed up just a few times. The genes are TRBV11-2 and TRBJ2-5, with TRBD2 matching 13 bases. CDR3 length: 16 residues. The V segment lost 7 bases and the J segment 5 bases; nucleotides outside the gene matches: 10. CDR1 and CDR2 (germline): SGHAT, FQNNGV. CDR3 protein: CASTRTSGRRSETQYF. In DNA, the CDR3 is TGTGCCAGCACCCGGACTAGCGGGAGAAGGTCGGAGACCCAGTACTTC.

This clone was seen only a few times. The chain employs TRBV2 and TRBJ1-6; 10 nucleotides match TRBD1. There are 13 residues in the CDR3. J gave up 6 bases and V 9 bases, and 2 bases lay outside the gene matches. Germline V gives CDR1 SNHLY, CDR2 FYNNEI. The CDR3 spells CARGQGFNSPLHF. In DNA, the CDR3 is TGTGCCAGGGGACAGGGGTTTAATTCACCCCTCCACTTT.

The CDR3, as DNA: TGTGCCAGTAGTATAGTGTCAGGGGCTGGTACAGATACGCAGTATTTT. Translated: CASSIVSGAGTDTQYF. The chain employs TRBV19 and TRBJ2-3; TRBD1 might be the D (6 bases). The CDR3 length is 16 residues. V was cut by 1 base and J by 3 bases, with 14 bases left in between. The germline V gene has CDR1 LNHDA and CDR2 SQIVND (reference sequence).

This clone was counted between two and nine times. The chain couples TRBV5-4 to TRBJ2-4, with 7 bases identical to TRBD2. After removal of 4 bases from V and 0 bases from J, the junction contained 7 bases not matched to a gene. Germline CDR1 SGHNT, CDR2 YYREEE (reference sequence). The CDR3 loop spans 16 amino acids. The CDR3 spells CASSPPGGRAKNIQYF. CDR3 bases: TGTGCCAGCAGCCCCCCTGGCGGGAGAGCCAAAAACATTCAGTACTTC.

The V call is TRBV7-9, the J call TRBJ2-2, with 7 bases identical to TRBD1. The CDR3 sequence is 14 residues long. Germline CDR1 SEHNR, CDR2 FQNEAQ (reference sequence). With 3 bases clipped from V and 7 bases from J, the junction kept 5 bases outside the gene matches. The DNA of the CDR3 is TGTGCCAGCAGCTTTGGGACAGAAATCGGGGAGCTGTTTTTT. This sequence encodes CASSFGTEIGELFF.

The chain has TRBV5-4 and TRBJ1-1, with TRBD1 matching 7 bases. The CDR3 consists of 13 residues. From germline, CDR1 is SGHNT and CDR2 YYREEE (reference sequence). V gave up 10 bases and J gave up 1 base; unmatched junction bases: 7. The CDR3 DNA reads TGTGCCTGGGTCGACAGGGCGAACACTGAAGCTTTCTTT. Translating it yields CAWVDRANTEAFF. Drawing the rest from reference TRBV5-4 and TRBJ1-1, the complete variable domain is ETGVTQSPTHLIKTRGQQVTLRCSSQSGHNTVSWYQQALGQGPQFIFQYYREEENGRGNFPPRFSGLQFPNYSSELNVNALELDDSALYLCAWVDRANTEAFFGQGTRLTVV.

The genes are TRBV18 and TRBJ2-1, with 9 bases lining up with TRBD1. Germline V CDR1 and CDR2: KGHSH, LQKENI. V dropped 4 bases and J dropped 5; count of bases not matched to a gene: 6. The CDR3 totals 15 residues. CDR3 sequence reads: CASSLGTGIHNEQFF. DNA for the CDR3: TGTGCCAGCTCACTCGGGACAGGGATTCACAATGAGCAGTTCTTC.

In this sample, this clone turned up a few times. The chain has TRBV11-2 and TRBJ2-5; 8 positions match TRBD2. After removal of 1 base from V and 5 bases from J, the junction contained 3 bases not matched to a gene. Germline V lookup: CDR1 SGHAT, CDR2 FQNNGV. CDR3 length: 14 residues. CDR3 sequence (DNA): TGTGCCAGCAGCTTAGGCTCGGGAGGGGAGACCCAGTACTTC. Translated: CASSLGSGGETQYF.

This clone occurred a few times. This chain connects TRBV7-3 to TRBJ2-1; 7 bases map to TRBD2. The CDR3 extends over 13 amino acids. V shed 2 bases and J 10 bases; nucleotides not matched to a gene: 5. CDR1 is SGHTA, CDR2 FQGTGA, per germline. This CDR3 reads CASSLEGSGEQFF. CDR3 nucleotide sequence: TGTGCCAGCAGCTTAGAAGGTAGCGGGGAGCAGTTCTTC.

The gene calls are TRBV5-1 and TRBJ1-2, with 7 bases identical to TRBD1. Trimming took 7 bases from V and 3 from J; bases not matched to a gene: 6. This CDR3 spans 13 amino acids. Germline V gene lookup returns CDR1 SGHRS and CDR2 YFSETQ. CDR3 region: CASGITGDYGYTF. The CDR3 nucleotides are TGCGCCAGCGGAATTACAGGGGACTATGGCTACACCTTC.

This clone was detected a few times. The chain combines TRBV5-4 with TRBJ2-5, with D perhaps TRBD2 (6 bases). There are 16 residues in the CDR3. Per germline, CDR1 SGHNT and CDR2 YYREEE (reference sequence). Trimming stripped 4 bases from V and 5 bases from J, with 21 bases between. The CDR3 DNA sequence: TGTGCCAGCAGCGTACGGGGAGCGGGCGCGGCGGAGACCCAGTACTTC. Translating gives CASSVRGAGAAETQYF.

This clone was observed a few times. The CDR3 DNA reads TGCAGCGTTGACAGGGGAGATACGCAGTATTTT. Translated: CSVDRGDTQYF. The chain employs TRBV29-1 and TRBJ2-3, with D possibly being TRBD1 (6 bases). The CDR3 has 11 residues. Per germline, CDR1 SQVTM and CDR2 ANQGSEA. Trimming stripped 3 bases from V and 5 bases from J, with 6 bases between.

This clone was counted a few times. The chain is built from TRBV5-5 and TRBJ2-1; D may be TRBD1 (5 bases). The ends were cut back, 3 bases at V and 9 bases at J, with 19 bases in the middle. The CDR3 is made up of 15 amino acids. CDR1 SGHKS and CDR2 YYEKEE come from the germline V gene (reference sequence). The CDR3 nucleotides read TGTGCCAGCAGCTCACTCGTACAGGCCCGCAGTGAGCAGTTCTTC. Protein sequence: CASSSLVQARSEQFF.

The chain carries TRBV5-1 and TRBJ2-1; 8 bases align to TRBD2. V shed 3 bases, J shed 0 bases, and the junction held 2 bases outside the gene matches. This CDR3 is 15 amino acids long. Germline assignment: CDR1 SGHRS and CDR2 YFSETQ. CDR3 sequence: CASSSLAGSYNEQFF. The CDR3, as DNA: TGCGCCAGCAGCTCCCTAGCGGGCTCCTACAATGAGCAGTTCTTC.